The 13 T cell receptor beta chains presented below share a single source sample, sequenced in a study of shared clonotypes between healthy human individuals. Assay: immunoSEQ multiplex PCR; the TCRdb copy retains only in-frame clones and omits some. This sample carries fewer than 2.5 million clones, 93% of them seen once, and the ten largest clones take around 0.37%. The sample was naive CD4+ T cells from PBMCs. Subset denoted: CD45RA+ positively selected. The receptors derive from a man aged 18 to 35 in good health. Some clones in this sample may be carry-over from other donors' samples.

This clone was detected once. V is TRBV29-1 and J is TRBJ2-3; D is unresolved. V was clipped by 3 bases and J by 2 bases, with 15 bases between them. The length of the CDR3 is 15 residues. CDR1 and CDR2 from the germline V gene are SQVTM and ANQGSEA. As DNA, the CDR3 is TGCAGCGTTGATGCCCCATTACAGTACACAGATACGCAGTATTTT. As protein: CSVDAPLQYTDTQYF.

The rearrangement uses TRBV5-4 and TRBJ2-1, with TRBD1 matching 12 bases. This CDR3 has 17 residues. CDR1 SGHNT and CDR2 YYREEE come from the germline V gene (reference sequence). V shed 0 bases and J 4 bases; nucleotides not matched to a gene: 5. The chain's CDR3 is CASSLGGTGGQYNEQFF. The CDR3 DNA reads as TGTGCCAGCAGCTTGGGGGGGACAGGGGGCCAGTACAATGAGCAGTTCTTC.

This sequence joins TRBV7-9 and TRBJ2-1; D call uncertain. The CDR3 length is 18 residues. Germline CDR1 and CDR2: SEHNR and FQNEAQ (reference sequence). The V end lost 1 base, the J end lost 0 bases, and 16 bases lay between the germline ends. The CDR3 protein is CASSLVHRSPSSYNEQFF. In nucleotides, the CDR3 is TGTGCCAGCAGCTTAGTTCACCGATCTCCTAGCTCCTACAATGAGCAGTTCTTC.

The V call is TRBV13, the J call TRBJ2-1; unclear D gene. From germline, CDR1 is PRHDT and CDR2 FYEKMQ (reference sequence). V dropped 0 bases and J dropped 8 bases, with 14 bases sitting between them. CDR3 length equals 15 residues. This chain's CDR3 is CASSLGHRPLHEQFF. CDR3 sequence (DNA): TGTGCCAGCAGCTTAGGGCACAGACCCCTACATGAGCAGTTCTTC.

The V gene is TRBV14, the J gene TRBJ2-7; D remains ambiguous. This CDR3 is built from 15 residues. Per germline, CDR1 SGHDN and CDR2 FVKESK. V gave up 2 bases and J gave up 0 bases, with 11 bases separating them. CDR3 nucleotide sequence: TGTGCCAGCAGCCAACGGACGGAGAGCTCCTACGAGCAGTACTTC. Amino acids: CASSQRTESSYEQYF.

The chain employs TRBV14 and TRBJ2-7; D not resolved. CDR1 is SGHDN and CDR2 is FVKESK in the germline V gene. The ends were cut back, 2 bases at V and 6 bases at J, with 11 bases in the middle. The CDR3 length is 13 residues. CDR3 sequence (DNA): TGTGCCAGCAGCCAAAATTCCCCGAGCGAGCAGTACTTC. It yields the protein CASSQNSPSEQYF.

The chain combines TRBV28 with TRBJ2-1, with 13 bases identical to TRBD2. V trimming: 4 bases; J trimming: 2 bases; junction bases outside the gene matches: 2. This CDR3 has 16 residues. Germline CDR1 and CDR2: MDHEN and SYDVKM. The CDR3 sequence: CASSWGLAGTYNEQFF. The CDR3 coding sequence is TGTGCCAGCAGTTGGGGACTAGCGGGAACCTACAATGAGCAGTTCTTC.

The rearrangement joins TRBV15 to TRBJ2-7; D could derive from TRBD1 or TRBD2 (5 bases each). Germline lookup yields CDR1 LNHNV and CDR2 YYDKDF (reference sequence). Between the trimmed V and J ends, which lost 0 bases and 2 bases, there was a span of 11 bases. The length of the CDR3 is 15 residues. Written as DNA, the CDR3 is TGTGCCACCAGCAGAGAGGCGACGGGGCCCTACGAGCAGTACTTC. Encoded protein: CATSREATGPYEQYF. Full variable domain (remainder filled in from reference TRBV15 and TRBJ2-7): DAMVIQNPRYQVTQFGKPVTLSCSQTLNHNVMYWYQQKSSQAPKLLFHYYDKDFNNEADTPDNFQSRRPNTSFCFLDIRSPGLGDTAMYLCATSREATGPYEQYFGPGTRLTVT.

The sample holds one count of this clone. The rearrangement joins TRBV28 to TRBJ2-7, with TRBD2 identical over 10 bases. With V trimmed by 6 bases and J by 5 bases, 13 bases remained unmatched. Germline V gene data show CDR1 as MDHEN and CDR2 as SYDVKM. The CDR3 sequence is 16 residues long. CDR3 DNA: TGTGCCAGCAGCCCTGGCGCGCTAGCGGGAGTCGACGAGCAGTACTTC. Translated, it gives CASSPGALAGVDEQYF.

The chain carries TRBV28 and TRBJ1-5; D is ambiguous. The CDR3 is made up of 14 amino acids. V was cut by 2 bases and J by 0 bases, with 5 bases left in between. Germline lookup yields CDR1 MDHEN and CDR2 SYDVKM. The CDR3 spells CASSLPFSNQPQHF. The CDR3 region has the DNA TGTGCCAGCAGTTTACCCTTTAGCAATCAGCCCCAGCATTTT.

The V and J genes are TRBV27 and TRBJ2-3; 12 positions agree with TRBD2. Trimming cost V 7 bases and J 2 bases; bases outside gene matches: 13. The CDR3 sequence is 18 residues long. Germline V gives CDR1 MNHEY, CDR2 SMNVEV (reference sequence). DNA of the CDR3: TGTGCCAGCAAGGCACTAGCGGGGGGACTGGACGCCACAGATACGCAGTATTTT. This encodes CASKALAGGLDATDTQYF.

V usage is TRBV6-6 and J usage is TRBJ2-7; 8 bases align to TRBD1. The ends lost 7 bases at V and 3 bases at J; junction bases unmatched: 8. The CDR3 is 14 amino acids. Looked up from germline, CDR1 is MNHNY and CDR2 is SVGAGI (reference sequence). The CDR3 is CASTPGTGIYEQYF. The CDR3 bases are TGTGCCAGCACCCCCGGGACAGGTATCTACGAGCAGTACTTC.

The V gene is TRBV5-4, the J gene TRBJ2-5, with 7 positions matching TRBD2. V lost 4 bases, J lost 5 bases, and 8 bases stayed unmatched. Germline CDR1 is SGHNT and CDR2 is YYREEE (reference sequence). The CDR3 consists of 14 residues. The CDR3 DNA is TGTGCCAGCAGCAGCTCTAGGGGAGGGGAGACCCAGTACTTC. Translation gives CASSSSRGGETQYF.